A selection of T cell receptor beta chains follows, all from one sample in a study of blood T cells in healthy people across ages. TCRdb analysed the 5' RACE reads with MiXCR anew, one entry per CDR3 protein. Of more than 900,000 distinct CDR3 sequences listed, roughly 24% are singletons. The same data also went into a second study, on T cells of mothers and their children.

The sequencing input was blood. Every receptor here comes from a girl aged 2 to 10 in good health. Each CDR3 is given with its conserved first and last residue. D genes are given only for firm matches. Clone size is given for some rows only: seen once, a few or many times, or a class if the clone is expanded.

cdr3_nt: TGTGCCACGCAAAGGGACTACCAAGAGACCCAGTACTTC; cdr3_aa: CATQRDYQETQYF; v_call: TRBV10-3; j_call: TRBJ2-5; clone_size: -; d_call: -
cdr3_nt: TGTGCCAGCAGCCCTACCCTAGGACCCCTCGAGCAGTACTTC; cdr3_aa: CASSPTLGPLEQYF; v_call: TRBV28; j_call: TRBJ2-7; clone_size: -; d_call: -
cdr3_nt: TGTGCCAGCAGTTTAGGGCGTATCAGGGGGCAGGATTTTGGCTACACCTTC; cdr3_aa: CASSLGRIRGQDFGYTF; v_call: TRBV12-3/TRBV12-4; j_call: TRBJ1-2; clone_size: -; d_call: TRBD1
cdr3_nt: TGTGCCAGCAGCGCAACCGCCGGGACAGCACACGAGCAGTACTTC; cdr3_aa: CASSATAGTAHEQYF; v_call: TRBV9; j_call: TRBJ2-7; clone_size: -; d_call: TRBD1
cdr3_nt: TGCGCCAGCAGCCAAGATCAGTACGGGCCGATAGAGTATTTT; cdr3_aa: CASSQDQYGPIEYF; v_call: TRBV4-1; j_call: TRBJ2-3; clone_size: -; d_call: -
cdr3_nt: TGCAGTGCTAGAGTTAGCGGCCAAGAGACCCAGTACTTC; cdr3_aa: CSARVSGQETQYF; v_call: TRBV20-1; j_call: TRBJ2-5; clone_size: -; d_call: -
cdr3_nt: TGTGCCAGCAGCCCTGCCAGGGTGGTTGAAAAACTGTTTTTT; cdr3_aa: CASSPARVVEKLFF; v_call: TRBV6-5; j_call: TRBJ1-4; clone_size: -; d_call: -
cdr3_nt: TGCGCCAGCAGCTTGGAGGGGATTGCGGCTAACTATGGCTACACCTTC; cdr3_aa: CASSLEGIAANYGYTF; v_call: TRBV5-1; j_call: TRBJ1-2; clone_size: -; d_call: -
cdr3_nt: TGTGCCAGCTCCGGGACAGGGGATTGGAGTGAGCAGTTCTTC; cdr3_aa: CASSGTGDWSEQFF; v_call: TRBV9; j_call: TRBJ2-1; clone_size: few; d_call: TRBD1
cdr3_nt: TGTGCCAGCAGCGTAGAGGGCGGCAGGGGTTACGAGCAGTACTTC; cdr3_aa: CASSVEGGRGYEQYF; v_call: TRBV9; j_call: TRBJ2-7; clone_size: few; d_call: -
cdr3_nt: TGTGCCGGGACAGGGCCGTCCGGGGCCAACGTCCTGACTTTC; cdr3_aa: CAGTGPSGANVLTF; v_call: TRBV7-6; j_call: TRBJ2-6; clone_size: few; d_call: TRBD1
cdr3_nt: TGTGCCAGCAGACTTGGGGCCGAAGATACGCAGTATTTT; cdr3_aa: CASRLGAEDTQYF; v_call: TRBV7-3; j_call: TRBJ2-3; clone_size: -; d_call: -
cdr3_nt: TGTGCCAGCAGTTTGCGCGCCGGGCTAGCGGGGGGCCGGAACACCGGGGAGCTGTTTTTT; cdr3_aa: CASSLRAGLAGGRNTGELFF; v_call: TRBV12-3/TRBV12-4; j_call: TRBJ2-2; clone_size: -; d_call: TRBD2
cdr3_nt: TGTGCCAGCAGCTTCCGACAGGGGCTCTACAATGAGCAGTTCTTC; cdr3_aa: CASSFRQGLYNEQFF; v_call: TRBV11-2; j_call: TRBJ2-1; clone_size: -; d_call: TRBD1
cdr3_nt: TGTGCCAGCAGCCAAGCCTTAGCGGCTAACAATGAGCAGTTCTTC; cdr3_aa: CASSQALAANNEQFF; v_call: TRBV3-1; j_call: TRBJ2-1; clone_size: few; d_call: -
cdr3_nt: TGTGCCGGGGGAACAGGGGGCAGGTTAACTGAAGCTTTCTTT; cdr3_aa: CAGGTGGRLTEAFF; v_call: TRBV13; j_call: TRBJ1-1; clone_size: -; d_call: TRBD1
cdr3_nt: TGTGCCAGCAGCGTAGGCGGGATCAGAGAGACCCAGTACTTC; cdr3_aa: CASSVGGIRETQYF; v_call: TRBV9; j_call: TRBJ2-5; clone_size: -; d_call: -
cdr3_nt: TGTGCCAGCAGTCCTTGGGTCTCTGGAAACACCATATATTTT; cdr3_aa: CASSPWVSGNTIYF; v_call: TRBV28; j_call: TRBJ1-3; clone_size: -; d_call: -
cdr3_nt: TGTGCCAGCAGCCAAGGGGCGTTTGAAGCTTTCTTT; cdr3_aa: CASSQGAFEAFF; v_call: TRBV3-1; j_call: TRBJ1-1; clone_size: -; d_call: -
cdr3_nt: TGTGCCAGCAGGCGGACTATGTTTAAACAAGAGACCCAGTACTTC; cdr3_aa: CASRRTMFKQETQYF; v_call: TRBV12-3/TRBV12-4; j_call: TRBJ2-5; clone_size: -; d_call: -
cdr3_nt: TGTGCCAGCAGTCACGACAGAAACACTGAAGCTTTCTTT; cdr3_aa: CASSHDRNTEAFF; v_call: TRBV6-6; j_call: TRBJ1-1; clone_size: -; d_call: -
cdr3_nt: TGTGCTAGTGGCAGACCCGTCGGACTAGCGGGAAAGGATGAGCAGTTCTTC; cdr3_aa: CASGRPVGLAGKDEQFF; v_call: TRBV12-5; j_call: TRBJ2-1; clone_size: once; d_call: TRBD2
cdr3_nt: TGTGCCAGCTGCAGACTAGCGGGGATCGAGACCCAGTACTTC; cdr3_aa: CASCRLAGIETQYF; v_call: TRBV6-1; j_call: TRBJ2-5; clone_size: -; d_call: TRBD2
cdr3_nt: TGTGCCAGCAGGACCAACAGCGGGGACATTCAGTACTTC; cdr3_aa: CASRTNSGDIQYF; v_call: TRBV28; j_call: TRBJ2-4; clone_size: -; d_call: TRBD2
cdr3_nt: TGCAGCGGCTGGAGCTCGCCGGGACCGAGTAATGAGCAGTTCTTC; cdr3_aa: CSGWSSPGPSNEQFF; v_call: TRBV29-1; j_call: TRBJ2-1; clone_size: -; d_call: -
cdr3_nt: TGTGCCAGCAGCTTAGAGATGGGGCGAGAGACCCAGTACTTC; cdr3_aa: CASSLEMGRETQYF; v_call: TRBV7-9; j_call: TRBJ2-5; clone_size: -; d_call: -
cdr3_nt: TGTGCCAGCAGCTCCGTCGGACAAATCCAAGAGACCCAGTACTTC; cdr3_aa: CASSSVGQIQETQYF; v_call: TRBV7-2; j_call: TRBJ2-5; clone_size: few; d_call: -
cdr3_nt: TGTGCCAGCAGCGCCAGGGGTCCGCCATCCTACAATGAGCAGTTCTTC; cdr3_aa: CASSARGPPSYNEQFF; v_call: TRBV11-3; j_call: TRBJ2-1; clone_size: -; d_call: -
cdr3_nt: TGCAGCTACCTAAGCGGGAGTTGGGGAGATACGCAGTATTTT; cdr3_aa: CSYLSGSWGDTQYF; v_call: TRBV29-1; j_call: TRBJ2-3; clone_size: -; d_call: TRBD2
cdr3_nt: TGTGCCAGCAGCTTGCTAACAGGCCCTCGGGCCGAGACCCAGTACTTC; cdr3_aa: CASSLLTGPRAETQYF; v_call: TRBV11-3; j_call: TRBJ2-5; clone_size: few; d_call: -
cdr3_nt: TGTGCCAGCAGTGAAGCTCTAGCGGGGATATACAATGAGCAATTCTTC; cdr3_aa: CASSEALAGIYNEQFF; v_call: TRBV2; j_call: TRBJ2-1; clone_size: few; d_call: TRBD2
cdr3_nt: TGCGCCAGCAGCTTGGAGGAGGGTAATAATTCACCCCTCCACTTT; cdr3_aa: CASSLEEGNNSPLHF; v_call: TRBV5-1; j_call: TRBJ1-6; clone_size: few; d_call: -
cdr3_nt: TGTGCCAGCAGTTTGCCAGGGACTTTCTATGGCTACACCTTC; cdr3_aa: CASSLPGTFYGYTF; v_call: TRBV12-3/TRBV12-4; j_call: TRBJ1-2; clone_size: -; d_call: -
cdr3_nt: TGTGCCAGCAGTTACCTAGCGGGAGGAAGCGAGCAGTACTTC; cdr3_aa: CASSYLAGGSEQYF; v_call: TRBV28; j_call: TRBJ2-7; clone_size: many; d_call: TRBD2
cdr3_nt: TGTGCCAGCATGAGCGGGTCTGGGAACACCGGGGAGCTGTTTTTT; cdr3_aa: CASMSGSGNTGELFF; v_call: TRBV9; j_call: TRBJ2-2; clone_size: -; d_call: -
cdr3_nt: TGTGCCAGCAGTCGCGGGACAGTTGCAACTGATGAAAAACTGTTTTTT; cdr3_aa: CASSRGTVATDEKLFF; v_call: TRBV6-5; j_call: TRBJ1-4; clone_size: -; d_call: TRBD1
cdr3_nt: TGTGCCAGCAGCGTAGAGCGAGACGGGAGTATTGAAAATGAGCAGTTCTTC; cdr3_aa: CASSVERDGSIENEQFF; v_call: TRBV9; j_call: TRBJ2-1; clone_size: -; d_call: -
cdr3_nt: TGTGCCAGCAGTACCCACATGACCGGGGAGCTGTTTTTT; cdr3_aa: CASSTHMTGELFF; v_call: TRBV27; j_call: TRBJ2-2; clone_size: few; d_call: -
cdr3_nt: TGCAGCGTTGGAGGGGCGGTGGCTGACTCCTACGAGCAGTACTTC; cdr3_aa: CSVGGAVADSYEQYF; v_call: TRBV29-1; j_call: TRBJ2-7; clone_size: few; d_call: -
cdr3_nt: TGCAGTGCTAGGCCCGGGAACGGGCAAGAGACCCAGTACTTC; cdr3_aa: CSARPGNGQETQYF; v_call: TRBV20-1; j_call: TRBJ2-5; clone_size: few; d_call: -
cdr3_nt: TGTGCCAGCAGTTGGGACAGTGGGGCCTACAATGAGCAGTTCTTC; cdr3_aa: CASSWDSGAYNEQFF; v_call: TRBV6-5; j_call: TRBJ2-1; clone_size: -; d_call: TRBD1
cdr3_nt: TGTGCCAGCAGCGGTCTTGGGGGACCATACAATGAGCAGTTCTTC; cdr3_aa: CASSGLGGPYNEQFF; v_call: TRBV9; j_call: TRBJ2-1; clone_size: few; d_call: -
cdr3_nt: TGTGCCAGCAGTGAAGCCTTGGGCCTCGGGAATGAAAAACTGTTTTTT; cdr3_aa: CASSEALGLGNEKLFF; v_call: TRBV6-1; j_call: TRBJ1-4; clone_size: -; d_call: -
cdr3_nt: TGTGCCAGCAGCCCGATGACTTCCACAGATACGCAGTATTTT; cdr3_aa: CASSPMTSTDTQYF; v_call: TRBV11-1; j_call: TRBJ2-3; clone_size: -; d_call: -
cdr3_nt: TGTGCCAGCAGCCATAGGGGGTCTCAGTACTTC; cdr3_aa: CASSHRGSQYF; v_call: TRBV12-3/TRBV12-4; j_call: TRBJ2-4; clone_size: few; d_call: -
cdr3_nt: TGCAGTGCGAGAACAGGGGGCCCTGAGACCCAGTACTTC; cdr3_aa: CSARTGGPETQYF; v_call: TRBV20-1; j_call: TRBJ2-5; clone_size: few; d_call: TRBD1
cdr3_nt: TGCAGTGCTAGAGGGCCAGGGGTTGATCAGCCCCAGCATTTT; cdr3_aa: CSARGPGVDQPQHF; v_call: TRBV20-1; j_call: TRBJ1-5; clone_size: -; d_call: -
cdr3_nt: TGTGCCAGCAGCTTTAGCGGCGGCACCTACAATGAGCAGTTCTTC; cdr3_aa: CASSFSGGTYNEQFF; v_call: TRBV7-3; j_call: TRBJ2-1; clone_size: many; d_call: -
cdr3_nt: TGCGCCAGCAGCCAAAGGGACAGGGCCACCTACGAGCAGTACTTC; cdr3_aa: CASSQRDRATYEQYF; v_call: TRBV4-1; j_call: TRBJ2-7; clone_size: -; d_call: TRBD1
cdr3_nt: TGCAGCGTTGGTGATCGAGGGAACACTGAAGCTTTCTTT; cdr3_aa: CSVGDRGNTEAFF; v_call: TRBV29-1; j_call: TRBJ1-1; clone_size: -; d_call: -
cdr3_nt: TGCAGTGCTAGGGGGGCGGAAGCCTTCTACGAGCAGTACTTC; cdr3_aa: CSARGAEAFYEQYF; v_call: TRBV20-1; j_call: TRBJ2-7; clone_size: few; d_call: -
cdr3_nt: TGTGCCAGTAGTATAGAACTAGGGGGCGAGCAGTACTTC; cdr3_aa: CASSIELGGEQYF; v_call: TRBV19; j_call: TRBJ2-7; clone_size: once; d_call: -
cdr3_nt: TGTGCCAGCAGCCGATCTCGGACTAGCGGGATCTACAATGAGCAGTTCTTC; cdr3_aa: CASSRSRTSGIYNEQFF; v_call: TRBV14; j_call: TRBJ2-1; clone_size: -; d_call: TRBD2
cdr3_nt: TGTGCCAGCACCCCGGGAGAGCACTATGGCTACACCTTC; cdr3_aa: CASTPGEHYGYTF; v_call: TRBV7-9; j_call: TRBJ1-2; clone_size: few; d_call: -
cdr3_nt: TGTGCCAGCAGCCCCTCGAGCGGGGTCTACAATGAGCAGTTCTTC; cdr3_aa: CASSPSSGVYNEQFF; v_call: TRBV11-2; j_call: TRBJ2-1; clone_size: -; d_call: TRBD2
cdr3_nt: TGCAGCGTTGAAGATCCGGACCGGGAAAAACTGTTTTTT; cdr3_aa: CSVEDPDREKLFF; v_call: TRBV29-1; j_call: TRBJ1-4; clone_size: -; d_call: -
cdr3_nt: TGTGCCAGCAGTGGCCCGGGGGCAGATACGCAGTATTTT; cdr3_aa: CASSGPGADTQYF; v_call: TRBV25-1; j_call: TRBJ2-3; clone_size: -; d_call: -
cdr3_nt: TGTGCCAGCCGGACTAGCGGGATCAATGAGCAGTTCTTC; cdr3_aa: CASRTSGINEQFF; v_call: TRBV7-9; j_call: TRBJ2-1; clone_size: -; d_call: TRBD2
cdr3_nt: TGCGCCAGCAGCCTAGAGAGCGGGACCCACTACGAGCAGCACTTC; cdr3_aa: CASSLESGTHYEQHF; v_call: TRBV4-1; j_call: TRBJ2-5; clone_size: few; d_call: TRBD2
cdr3_nt: TGTGCCACCAGCAGAGACCCAGGGCAGAACTATGGCTACACCTTC; cdr3_aa: CATSRDPGQNYGYTF; v_call: TRBV15; j_call: TRBJ1-2; clone_size: -; d_call: -